Sequencing of this T cell receptor beta chain was carried out in a study of Ad26.COV2.S vaccination and SARS-CoV-2 variants. Treatment of the sample: about 20 received Ad26.COV2.S at low or high dose, single or two shots; about 5 received placebo; per-sample allocation not given. Sampling was done on day 63 after the first vaccine or placebo injection. Trimming cost V 5 bases and J 3 bases, with 13 bases left between them. CDR1 and CDR2 from the germline V gene are PRHDT and FYEKMQ (reference sequence). The CDR3 has 15 amino acids. The data were produced by immunoSEQ multiplex PCR, yet TCRdb's version contains in-frame clones alone and is incomplete. This sample carries 350,000 to 400,000 clones, around 85% of them seen once, and the ten largest clones take 3% to 3.5%.

The receptor was derived from a person between 18 and 65 years old who received the Ad26.COV2.S COVID-19 vaccine or a placebo. This sequence joins TRBV13 and TRBJ1-4; D is uncertain. The sequencing used peripheral blood, collected in a trial of Ad26.COV2.S vaccine versus placebo. CDR3 sequence reads: CASSPRTGPNEKLFF. The CDR3 bases are TGTGCCAGCAGCCCGCGGACTGGTCCTAATGAAAAACTGTTTTTT. Drawing the rest from reference TRBV13 and TRBJ1-4, the complete variable domain is AAGVIQSPRHLIKEKRETATLKCYPIPRHDTVYWYQQGPGQDPQFLISFYEKMQSDKGSIPDRFSAQQFSDYHSELNMSSLELGDSALYFCASSPRTGPNEKLFFGSGTQLSVL.